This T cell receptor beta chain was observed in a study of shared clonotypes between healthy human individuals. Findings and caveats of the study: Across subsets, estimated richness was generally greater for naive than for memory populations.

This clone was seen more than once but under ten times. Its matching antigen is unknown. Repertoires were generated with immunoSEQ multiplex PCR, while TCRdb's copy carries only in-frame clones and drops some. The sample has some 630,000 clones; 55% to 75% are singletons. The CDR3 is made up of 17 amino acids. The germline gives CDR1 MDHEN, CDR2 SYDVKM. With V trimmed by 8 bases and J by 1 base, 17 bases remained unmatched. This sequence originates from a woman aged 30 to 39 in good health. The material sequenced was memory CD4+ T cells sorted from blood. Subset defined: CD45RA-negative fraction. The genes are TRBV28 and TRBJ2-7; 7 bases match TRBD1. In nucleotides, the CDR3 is TGTGCCAGCTGGGCTAACTTCGGCCGGGACAGTTCCTACGAGCAGTACTTC. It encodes CASWANFGRDSSYEQYF.